A single T cell receptor beta chain is shown here with its context. Original data processing: Amplification of reference gene primers was used by the study to estimate nucleated cell counts. The data were produced by immunoSEQ multiplex PCR, yet TCRdb's version contains in-frame clones alone and is incomplete. V and J calls and clone size are as listed in that table; D and trimming were resolved from the DNA. The sample lists 130,000 to 150,000 clones, 80% to 90% occurring once. The data were obtained in a study of blood T cell repertoires in COVID-19. At the level of the study: Acute-phase and convalescent COVID-19 samples originated in the United States, Italy and Spain. PBMCs, B-cell-depleted T cells, or T cells provided the cDNA or gDNA that made up the material.

Trimming removed 3 bases from V and 6 bases from J; junction bases left unmatched: 6. The CDR3 sequence is 15 residues long. CDR1 is MNHEY, CDR2 SVGAGI, per germline. The chain employs TRBV6-5 and TRBJ2-3; 10 bases align to TRBD2. Material for sequencing was peripheral blood. This sequence was found in a man between 18 and 29 years old with COVID-19, enrolled during active disease. CDR3 region: CASSYSSGSYDTQYF. The CDR3 DNA reads as TGTGCCAGCAGTTATTCTAGCGGGAGTTATGATACGCAGTATTTT.